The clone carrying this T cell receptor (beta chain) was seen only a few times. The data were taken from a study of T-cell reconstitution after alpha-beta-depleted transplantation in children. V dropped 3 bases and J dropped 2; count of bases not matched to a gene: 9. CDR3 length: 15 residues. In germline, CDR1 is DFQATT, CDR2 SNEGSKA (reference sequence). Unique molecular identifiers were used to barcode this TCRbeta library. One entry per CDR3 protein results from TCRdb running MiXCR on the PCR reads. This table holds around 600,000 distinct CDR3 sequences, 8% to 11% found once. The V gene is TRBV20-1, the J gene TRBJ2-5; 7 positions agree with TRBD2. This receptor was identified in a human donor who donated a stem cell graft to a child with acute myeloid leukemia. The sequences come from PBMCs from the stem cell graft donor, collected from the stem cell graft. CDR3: CSARGGGLAQETQYF. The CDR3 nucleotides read TGCAGTGCTAGGGGCGGGGGACTCGCACAAGAGACCCAGTACTTC.